The T cell receptor beta chain under discussion was sequenced for a study of blood T cell repertoires in COVID-19. Overall study: Samples came from the United States, Italy and Spain, spanning acute and convalescent COVID-19.

Libraries were prepared by immunoSEQ multiplex PCR; TCRdb keeps only in-frame clonotypes and omits some of them. The repertoire includes 200,000 to 250,000 clones, roughly 82% of them detected once, and approximately 13% sits in the top ten. This TCR came from a human donor in a cohort sampled during active COVID-19. The specimen was peripheral blood.

The DNA of the CDR3 is TGTGCCAGCAGTCCGTTTTCCTACGAGCAGTACTTC. This encodes CASSPFSYEQYF. The V call is TRBV28, the J call TRBJ2-7; D gene uncertain. The germline CDR1 and CDR2 sequences are MDHEN and SYDVKM. V gave up 5 bases and J gave up 1 base, with 6 bases separating them. The CDR3 is 12 amino acids.